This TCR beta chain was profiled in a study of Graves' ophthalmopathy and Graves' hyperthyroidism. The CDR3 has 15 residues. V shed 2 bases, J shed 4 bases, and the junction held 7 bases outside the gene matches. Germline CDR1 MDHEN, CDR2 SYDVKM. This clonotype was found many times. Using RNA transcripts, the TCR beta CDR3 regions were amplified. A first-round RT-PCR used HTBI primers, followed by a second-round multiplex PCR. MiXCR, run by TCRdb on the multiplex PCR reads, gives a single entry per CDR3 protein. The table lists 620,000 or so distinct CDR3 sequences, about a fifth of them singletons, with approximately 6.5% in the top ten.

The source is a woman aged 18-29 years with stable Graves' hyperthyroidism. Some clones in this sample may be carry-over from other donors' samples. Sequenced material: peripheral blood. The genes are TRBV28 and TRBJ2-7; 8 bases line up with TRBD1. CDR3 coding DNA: TGTGCCAGCAGTTTAGCAGGGGGCTCGGGATACGAGCAGTACTTC. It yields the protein CASSLAGGSGYEQYF.